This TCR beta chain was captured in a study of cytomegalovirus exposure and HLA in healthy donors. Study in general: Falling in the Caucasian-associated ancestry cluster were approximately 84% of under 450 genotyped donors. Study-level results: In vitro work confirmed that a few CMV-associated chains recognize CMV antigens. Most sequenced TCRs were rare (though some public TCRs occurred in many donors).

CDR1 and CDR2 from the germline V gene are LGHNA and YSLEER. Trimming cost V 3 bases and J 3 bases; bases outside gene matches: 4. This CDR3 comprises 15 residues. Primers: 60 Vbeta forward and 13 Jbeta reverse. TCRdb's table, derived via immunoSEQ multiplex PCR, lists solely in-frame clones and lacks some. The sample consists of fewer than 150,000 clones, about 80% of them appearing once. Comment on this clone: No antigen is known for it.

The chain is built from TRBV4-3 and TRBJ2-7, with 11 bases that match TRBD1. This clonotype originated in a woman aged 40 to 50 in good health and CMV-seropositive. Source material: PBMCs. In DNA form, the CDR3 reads TGCGCCAGCAGCCATAGGACAGGGGGCGTCTACGAGCAGTACTTC. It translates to CASSHRTGGVYEQYF.